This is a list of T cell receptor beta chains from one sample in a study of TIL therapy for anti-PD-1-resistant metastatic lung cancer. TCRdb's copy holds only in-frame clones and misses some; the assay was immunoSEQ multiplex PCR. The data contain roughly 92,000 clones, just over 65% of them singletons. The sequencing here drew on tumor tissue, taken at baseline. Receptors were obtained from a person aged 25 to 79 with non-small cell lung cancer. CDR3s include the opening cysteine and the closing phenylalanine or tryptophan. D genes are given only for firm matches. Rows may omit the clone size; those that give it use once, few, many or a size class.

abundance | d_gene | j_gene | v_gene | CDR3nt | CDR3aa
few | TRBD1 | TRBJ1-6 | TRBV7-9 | TGTGCCAGCAGTAGGACAGGGTGGAATTCACCCCTCCACTTT | CASSRTGWNSPLHF
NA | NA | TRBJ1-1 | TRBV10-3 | TGTGCCATCAAACGCTCCGGGGGGAACACTGAAGCTTTCTTT | CAIKRSGGNTEAFF
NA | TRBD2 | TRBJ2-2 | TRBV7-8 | TGTGCCAGCAGCTTTGCGGGCGGGAGGTACACCGGGGAGCTGTTTTTT | CASSFAGGRYTGELFF
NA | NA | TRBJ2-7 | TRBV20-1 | TGCAGTGCTAGTAAGGCAGAGAGCTCCTACGAGCAGTACTTC | CSASKAESSYEQYF
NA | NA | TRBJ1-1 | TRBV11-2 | TGTGCCAGCAGCCTTGAGGTTAGGACTGAAGCTTTCTTT | CASSLEVRTEAFF
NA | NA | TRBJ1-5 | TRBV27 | TGTGCCAGCAGTCCGGGACACGTGGAGATTCAGCCCCAGCATTTT | CASSPGHVEIQPQHF
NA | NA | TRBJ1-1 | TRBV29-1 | TGCAGCGTTGAAGAGGAGGTTGGACCCTTAGCTTTCTTT | CSVEEEVGPLAFF
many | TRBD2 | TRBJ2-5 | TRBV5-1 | TGCGCCAGCAGCTTGCTATCCGGGACTAGCGGGCAAGAGACCCAGTACTTC | CASSLLSGTSGQETQYF
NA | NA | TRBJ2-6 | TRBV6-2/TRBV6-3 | TGTGCCAGCAGTTACTCGAGTAGGCGGAGGGCCAACGTCCTGACTTTC | CASSYSSRRRANVLTF
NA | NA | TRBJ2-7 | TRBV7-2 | TGTGCCAGCAGCGTCGGGACCGGCTCCTACGAGCAGTACTTC | CASSVGTGSYEQYF
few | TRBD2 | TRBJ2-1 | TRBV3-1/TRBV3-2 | TGTGCCAGCAGTACAACGACTAGCGGGAGTGGGAATGAGCAGTTCTTC | CASSTTTSGSGNEQFF
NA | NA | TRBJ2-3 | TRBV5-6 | TGTGCCAGCAGTCAGAAAAAAGCGGGACAGAAAGATACGCAGTATTTT | CASSQKKAGQKDTQYF
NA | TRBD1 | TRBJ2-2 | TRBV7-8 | TGTGCCAGCAGCGCCCCGAGACAGGGGAACACCGGGGAGCTGTTTTTT | CASSAPRQGNTGELFF
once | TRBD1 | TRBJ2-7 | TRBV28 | TGTGCCAGCAGACCAGGGGGCGCCCCGTACGAGCAGTACTTC | CASRPGGAPYEQYF
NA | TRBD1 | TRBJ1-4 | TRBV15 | TGTGCCACCAGATCCCCGGGACAGGCGCTCAAACTGTTTTTT | CATRSPGQALKLFF
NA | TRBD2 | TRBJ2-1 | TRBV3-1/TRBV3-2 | TGTGCCAGCAGCCAAGGAGGGACTAGCGAGTTCTTC | CASSQGGTSEFF
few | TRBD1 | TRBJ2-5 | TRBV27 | TGTGCCAGCAGTTTTCGACAGGGCTTGGAGACCCAGTACTTC | CASSFRQGLETQYF